This T cell receptor (beta chain) was observed in a study of T cell repertoires in cytomegalovirus infection. Germline V gives CDR1 SNHLY, CDR2 FYNNEI. The CDR3 is made up of 17 amino acids. V was pared by 5 bases and J by 5 bases, with 13 bases of the junction left unmatched. MiXCR, run by TCRdb on the reads, gives a single entry per CDR3 protein. The profile covers about 220,000 distinct CDR3 sequences, with around 35% appearing a single time and approximately 60% taken by the ten largest. This clonotype occurred a few times. Its antigen remains unidentified. V is TRBV2 and J is TRBJ2-5, with 11 bases matching TRBD2. The sequence derives from a human donor in good health (CMV status not recorded). Some clones in this sample may be carry-over from other donors' samples. This specimen was CD8+ T cells from cultured PBMCs, taken from culture after CMV antigen stimulation. The CDR3 is CASSSGLAVLYGETQYF. The DNA of the CDR3 is TGTGCCAGCAGTTCGGGACTAGCGGTACTTTACGGGGAGACCCAGTACTTC.